One and the same sample provided the 31 T cell receptor beta chains below, sequenced in a study of CD8 T cells in ankylosing spondylitis. MiXCR, applied by TCRdb to the 5' RACE reads, yields one record per CDR3 protein. Found here are hundreds of thousands of distinct CDR3 sequences, 20% of them singletons; the top ten hold around 7.8%. Sequencing was carried out using blood, either unsorted or a sorted T cell fraction (not recorded which). All receptors come from a male donor with ankylosing spondylitis or in good health (not recorded which).

This clonotype was picked up a small number of times. The genes are TRBV12-3 or TRBV12-4 and TRBJ1-5; 7 bases agree with TRBD1. Losses at the gene ends were 6 bases for V and 0 bases for J; bases not matched to a gene: 5. The CDR3 has 15 amino acids. CDR3 DNA sequence: TGTGCCAGCAGGACGGACAGGTTTAGCAATCAGCCCCAGCATTTT. Residues: CASRTDRFSNQPQHF.

The V call is TRBV7-6, the J call TRBJ1-1, with a weak D call TRBD1 (6 bases). Trimming removed 0 bases from V and 4 bases from J, with 12 bases in between. CDR1 and CDR2 from the germline V gene are SGHVS and FNYEAQ. The CDR3 length is 15 residues. The CDR3 DNA follows: TGTGCCAGCAGCTTAGCGCTGGCCAGGGGCACTGAAGCTTTCTTT. Protein: CASSLALARGTEAFF.

This clonotype was recorded at least ten times. The chain employs TRBV5-5 and TRBJ1-1, with TRBD1 identical over 9 bases. The CDR3 loop spans 14 amino acids. CDR1 SGHKS and CDR2 YYEKEE come from the germline V gene (reference sequence). V was clipped by 5 bases and J by 0 bases; unmatched bases: 2. The CDR3 loop is CASRGQGMNTEAFF. CDR3 nucleotides: TGTGCCAGCAGAGGACAGGGGATGAACACTGAAGCTTTCTTT.

V and J are TRBV2 and TRBJ1-4, with 9 bases that match TRBD1. The germline gives CDR1 SNHLY, CDR2 FYNNEI. V dropped 2 bases and J dropped 11; count of bases not matched to a gene: 12. The CDR3 consists of 16 residues. The CDR3 DNA follows: TGTGCCAGCAGTGAAACTGGGGACAGGGCGTTTGGGAAACTGTTTTTT. Amino acid sequence: CASSETGDRAFGKLFF. Using reference TRBV2 and TRBJ1-4 for the parts outside the CDR3, the full variable domain is EPEVTQTPSHQVTQMGQEVILRCVPISNHLYFYWYRQILGQKVEFLVSFYNNEISEKSEIFDDQFSVERPDGSNFTLKIRSTKLEDSAMYFCASSETGDRAFGKLFFGSGTQLSVL.

This clonotype came up a few times. The V and J genes are TRBV12-3 or TRBV12-4 and TRBJ2-7; 12 bases map to TRBD2. This CDR3 has 14 residues. The CDR3: CASSLAGGSYEQYV. As DNA, the CDR3 is TGTGCCAGCAGTCTAGCGGGAGGGTCCTACGAGCAGTACGTC.

This clonotype was detected a few times. The chain is built from TRBV12-3 or TRBV12-4 and TRBJ1-4; no clear D. The CDR3 sequence is 12 residues long. V was cut by 6 bases and J by 8 bases, with 10 bases left in between. The CDR3 loop is CASRERREKLFF. In DNA, the CDR3 is TGTGCCAGCAGGGAACGTCGGGAAAAACTGTTTTTT.

The V and J genes are TRBV3-1 and TRBJ2-1, with D hard to call. The length of the CDR3 is 12 residues. Looked up from germline, CDR1 is LGHDT and CDR2 is YNNKEL (reference sequence). V dropped 4 bases and J dropped 3 bases, with 4 bases sitting between them. The CDR3 loop is CASSLYYNEQFF. The DNA of the CDR3 is TGTGCCAGCAGCCTTTACTACAATGAGCAGTTCTTC.

This clonotype has more than one count but fewer than ten. The chain carries TRBV6-1 and TRBJ1-2, with 12 bases identical to TRBD1. Germline CDR1 reads MNHNS; CDR2 reads SASEGT. The CDR3 is 16 residues long. V shed 3 bases, J shed 7 bases, and the junction held 9 bases outside the gene matches. DNA of the CDR3: TGTGCCAGCAGTGAGACTCCCGGGACAGGGGGCTTTGGCTACACCTTC. It is translated as CASSETPGTGGFGYTF.

The chain carries TRBV5-1 and TRBJ2-1; 9 positions agree with TRBD1. This CDR3 comprises 18 residues. Germline-derived CDR1 and CDR2 are SGHRS and YFSETQ. V shed 3 bases and J 7 bases; nucleotides not matched to a gene: 17. CDR3 sequence (DNA): TGCGCCAGCAGCTCAAGGAATACCGGGACAGGGATGAGGAATGAGCAGTTCTTC. Protein product: CASSSRNTGTGMRNEQFF.

This clonotype was counted only a few times. This sequence joins TRBV30 and TRBJ1-1, with D maybe TRBD1 (6 bases). The length of the CDR3 is 14 residues. V was cut by 2 bases and J by 3 bases, with 13 bases left in between. Germline values: CDR1 GTSNPN, CDR2 SVGIG (reference sequence). The CDR3 loop reads CAWSIRDTYTEAFF. CDR3 bases: TGTGCCTGGAGTATCCGGGACACCTACACTGAAGCTTTCTTT. The full variable domain, its missing parts supplied by reference TRBV30 and TRBJ1-1, is SQTIHQWPATLVQPVGSPLSLECTVEGTSNPNLYWYRQAAGRGLQLLFYSVGIGQISSEVPQNLSASRPQDRQFILSSKKLLLSDSGFYLCAWSIRDTYTEAFFGQGTRLTVV.

J is TRBJ2-2 and V is TRBV7-9; D unresolved. V lost 1 base and J 3 bases, leaving 6 bases between the germline ends. The CDR3 totals 14 residues. Germline CDR1 and CDR2: SEHNR and FQNEAQ (reference sequence). DNA of the CDR3: TGTGCCAGCAGCTTAGACCGGGACACCGGGGAGCTGTTTTTT. This gives the protein CASSLDRDTGELFF.

The chain employs TRBV27 and TRBJ2-5, with 15 nucleotides matching TRBD2. Per germline, CDR1 MNHEY and CDR2 SMNVEV (reference sequence). The V and J ends lost 5 bases and 2 bases, in that order; junction bases with no gene match: 9. CDR3 size: 18 residues. As DNA, the CDR3 is TGTGCCAGCAGTCCAAGCCTAGGACTAGCGGGAGGGCAAGAGACCCAGTACTTC. Its protein product is CASSPSLGLAGGQETQYF.

The gene calls are TRBV5-1 and TRBJ1-6; the D is unclear. Deletions cut 1 base from V and 9 bases from J, with 8 bases between. The germline gives CDR1 SGHRS, CDR2 YFSETQ. CDR3 length: 13 residues. The DNA for the CDR3 is TGCGCCAGCAGCTTGCACGGAGGTTCACCCCTCCACTTT. Encoded protein: CASSLHGGSPLHF.

This clonotype was observed a handful of times. This rearrangement joins TRBV7-8 to TRBJ2-3, with TRBD1 as a possible D gene (6 bases). Germline V CDR1 and CDR2: SGHVS, FQNEAQ. Trimming removed 1 base at V and 3 bases at J, with 17 bases between. There are 17 residues in the CDR3. CDR3 in DNA: TGTGCCAGCAGCTTAGTCTGGGCGGCAGGGGTGACAGATACGCAGTATTTT. Its protein is CASSLVWAAGVTDTQYF.

This clonotype came up a few times. In DNA, the CDR3 is TGTGCCAGCAGCATGGTTCCCATATTAACCTACAATGAGCAGTTCTTC. Encoded protein: CASSMVPILTYNEQFF. The J gene is TRBJ2-1, the V gene TRBV5-8, with no clear D. The CDR3 totals 16 residues. CDR1 and CDR2 from the germline V gene are SGHTS and YDEGEE. Trimming pared 4 bases from V and 2 bases from J, leaving 16 bases between.

This clonotype occurred a few times. V gene TRBV20-1 combines with J gene TRBJ1-5; 11 bases are shared with TRBD1. V gave up 0 bases and J gave up 3 bases; unmatched junction bases: 7. Germline V gives CDR1 DFQATT, CDR2 SNEGSKA (reference sequence). The CDR3 is 17 amino acids. The CDR3 spells CSARDRDRGTYNQPQHF. Written as DNA, the CDR3 is TGCAGTGCTAGAGATCGGGACAGGGGGACTTACAATCAGCCCCAGCATTTT.

The table lists this clonotype with a few counts. V is TRBV7-9 and J is TRBJ1-4, with 8 nucleotides matching TRBD1. Per germline, CDR1 SEHNR and CDR2 FQNEAQ (reference sequence). Trimming took 5 bases from V and 5 from J; bases not matched to a gene: 7. This CDR3 spans 15 amino acids. This chain's CDR3 is CASSPGTGLNEKLFF. DNA of the CDR3: TGTGCCAGCAGCCCCGGGACAGGATTGAATGAAAAACTGTTTTTT.

This clonotype has just one count. This chain connects TRBV5-1 to TRBJ1-4; D might be TRBD1 (6 bases). In germline, CDR1 is SGHRS, CDR2 YFSETQ. The length of the CDR3 is 16 residues. The V gene lost 0 bases and the J gene lost 2 bases, with 11 bases spanning the gap. The CDR3 DNA follows: TGCGCCAGCAGCTTGGAGGGGACAACTACTAATGAAAAACTGTTTTTT. Residues: CASSLEGTTTNEKLFF.

This clonotype was recorded at least ten times. The rearrangement links TRBV5-1 to TRBJ2-5, with D hard to call. Germline V gene sequence: CDR1 SGHRS, CDR2 YFSETQ. Deletions cut 5 bases from V and 2 bases from J, with 13 bases between. This CDR3 comprises 14 residues. For the CDR3, the DNA is TGCGCCAGCAGACGAGACAAGCAGCAAGAGACCCAGTACTTC. It specifies CASRRDKQQETQYF.

There are a few counts of this clonotype. The rearrangement uses TRBV7-2 and TRBJ2-3; TRBD2 agrees at 11 bases. The germline V gene has CDR1 SGHTA and CDR2 FQGNSA. Unmatched junction bases numbered 6, after V lost 2 bases and J lost 5 bases. The CDR3 runs 16 residues. The CDR3 sequence: CASSLIPGLAGDTQYF. DNA for the CDR3: TGTGCCAGCAGCTTAATCCCCGGACTAGCGGGAGATACGCAGTATTTT.

The V call is TRBV12-3 or TRBV12-4, the J call TRBJ2-3; 12 nucleotides match TRBD2. This CDR3 contains 17 residues. V shed 7 bases and J 4 bases; nucleotides not matched to a gene: 12. CDR3 loop: CASTVSSGGALSDTQYF. CDR3 DNA: TGTGCCAGCACTGTGTCTAGCGGGGGGGCCTTGTCAGATACGCAGTATTTT.

This clonotype was seen more than once but under ten times. This sequence joins TRBV29-1 and TRBJ2-2, with D possibly matching TRBD2 (6 bases). Trimming pared 4 bases from V and 1 base from J, leaving 10 bases between. CDR1 and CDR2 from the germline V gene are SQVTM and ANQGSEA. CDR3 length: 14 amino acids. The CDR3 DNA follows: TGCAGCGTTGGGAGGGCGGAGAACACCGGGGAGCTGTTTTTT. Translating it yields CSVGRAENTGELFF.

This clonotype occurred many times. This sequence joins TRBV20-1 and TRBJ1-5; no clear D gene. V lost 1 base and J 6 bases, leaving 22 bases between the germline ends. The length of the CDR3 is 17 residues. The germline V gene encodes CDR1 DFQATT and CDR2 SNEGSKA (reference sequence). CDR3 sequence: CSARAPELRSVGQPQHF. The DNA of the CDR3 is TGCAGTGCTAGAGCCCCGGAGTTACGATCGGTCGGTCAGCCCCAGCATTTT.

The chain joins TRBV9 to TRBJ1-2, with D tentatively TRBD1 (6 bases). CDR1 is SGDLS, CDR2 YYNGEE, per germline. The CDR3 has 15 residues. V was trimmed by 0 bases and J by 2 bases, leaving 11 bases between them. CDR3 sequence: CASSVALGGNYGYTF. The CDR3 DNA reads as TGTGCCAGCAGCGTAGCTCTAGGGGGGAACTATGGCTACACCTTC.

The chain employs TRBV3-1 and TRBJ2-7, with D tentatively TRBD2 (5 bases). This CDR3 spans 16 amino acids. V was pared by 0 bases and J by 6 bases, with 18 bases between. The germline CDR1 and CDR2 sequences are LGHDT and YNNKEL (reference sequence). The CDR3 DNA is TGTGCCAGCAGCCAAGAGGGTCGGGGATTTCAGTGCGAGCAGTACGTC. Translation: CASSQEGRGFQCEQYV.

The chain combines TRBV12-3 or TRBV12-4 with TRBJ2-3; D is unresolved. The V end lost 7 bases, the J end lost 6 bases, and 17 bases lay between the germline ends. The CDR3 sequence is 14 residues long. This CDR3 reads CASTMTRATDTQYF. CDR3 nucleotide sequence: TGTGCCAGCACTATGACTCGGGCGACTGATACGCAGTATTTT.

This chain links TRBV15 with TRBJ2-7; unclear D gene. The germline V gene has CDR1 LNHNV and CDR2 YYDKDF (reference sequence). V was shortened by 0 bases and J by 3 bases, with 9 bases between the two germline ends. This CDR3 has 14 amino acids. DNA of the CDR3: TGTGCCACCAGCAGAGATAGGGTTTTCTACGAGCAGTACGTC. This encodes CATSRDRVFYEQYV.

The chain links TRBV6-1 to TRBJ2-3, with 13 bases matching TRBD2. V lost 5 bases to trimming and J lost 5 bases; unmatched junction nucleotides: 7. The CDR3 has 16 amino acids. The germline CDR1 and CDR2 sequences are MNHNS and SASEGT. CDR3 nucleotide sequence: TGTGCCAGCAGTCGTCCGGGACTAGCGGGGAAAGATACGCAGTATTTT. The encoded protein is CASSRPGLAGKDTQYF.

The chain carries TRBV11-2 and TRBJ2-5; 7 bases are shared with TRBD2. The junction had 9 bases not matched to a gene; V was cut back by 2 bases and J by 3 bases. CDR1 and CDR2 (germline): SGHAT, FQNNGV. The CDR3 sequence is 16 residues long. CDR3 in DNA: TGTGCCAGCAGCTTAACGTTAAGGGGAGGGGAAGAGACCCAGTACTTC. It translates to CASSLTLRGGEETQYF.

The chain carries TRBV5-5 and TRBJ1-5, with D possibly being TRBD1 (6 bases). Germline values: CDR1 SGHKS, CDR2 YYEKEE (reference sequence). The CDR3 sequence is 13 residues long. V shed 3 bases and J shed 5 bases, with 9 bases lying between them. CDR3 amino acids: CASSWTVDQPQHF. In DNA form, the CDR3 reads TGTGCCAGCAGCTGGACAGTCGATCAGCCCCAGCATTTT.

The chain employs TRBV5-1 and TRBJ2-1, with 7 nucleotides matching TRBD1. CDR1 and CDR2 (germline): SGHRS, YFSETQ. V dropped 3 bases and J dropped 5; count of bases not matched to a gene: 8. The CDR3 contains 15 residues. The CDR3 region is CASSSPGQPNNEQFF. CDR3 nucleotide sequence: TGCGCCAGCAGCTCGCCGGGACAGCCAAACAATGAGCAGTTCTTC. Full variable domain (rest looked up from reference TRBV5-1 and TRBJ2-1): KAGVTQTPRYLIKTRGQQVTLSCSPISGHRSVSWYQQTPGQGLQFLFEYFSETQRNKGNFPGRFSGRQFSNSRSEMNVSTLELGDSALYLCASSSPGQPNNEQFFGPGTRLTVL.